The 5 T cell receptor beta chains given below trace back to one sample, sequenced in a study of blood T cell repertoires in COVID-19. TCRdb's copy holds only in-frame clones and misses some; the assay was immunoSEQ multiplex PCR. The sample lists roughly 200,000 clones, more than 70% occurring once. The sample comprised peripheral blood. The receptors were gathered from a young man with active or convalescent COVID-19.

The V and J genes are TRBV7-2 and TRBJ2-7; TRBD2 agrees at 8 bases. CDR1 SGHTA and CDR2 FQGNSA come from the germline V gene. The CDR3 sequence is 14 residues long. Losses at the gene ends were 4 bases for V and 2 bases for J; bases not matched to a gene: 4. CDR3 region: CASSYTSGPYEQYF. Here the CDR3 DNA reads TGTGCCAGCAGCTACACTAGCGGCCCCTACGAGCAGTACTTC.

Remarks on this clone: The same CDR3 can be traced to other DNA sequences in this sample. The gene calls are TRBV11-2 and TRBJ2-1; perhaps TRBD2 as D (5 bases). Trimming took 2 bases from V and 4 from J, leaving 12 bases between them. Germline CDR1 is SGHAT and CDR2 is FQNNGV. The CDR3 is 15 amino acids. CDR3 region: CASSLSGMGYNEQFF. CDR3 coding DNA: TGTGCCAGCAGCTTATCCGGGATGGGTTACAATGAGCAGTTCTTC.

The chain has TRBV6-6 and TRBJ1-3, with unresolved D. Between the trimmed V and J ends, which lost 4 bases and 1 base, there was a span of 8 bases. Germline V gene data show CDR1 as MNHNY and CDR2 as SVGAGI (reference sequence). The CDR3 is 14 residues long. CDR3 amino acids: CASSSASSGNTIYF. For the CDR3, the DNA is TGTGCCAGCAGTTCCGCTAGTTCTGGAAACACCATATATTTT.

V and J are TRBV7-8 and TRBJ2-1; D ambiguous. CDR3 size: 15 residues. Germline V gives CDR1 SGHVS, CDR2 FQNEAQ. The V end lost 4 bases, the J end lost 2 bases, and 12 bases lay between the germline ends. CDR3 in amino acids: CASSSIASPYNEQFF. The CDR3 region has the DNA TGTGCCAGCAGCTCCATAGCTTCCCCCTACAATGAGCAGTTCTTC.

The CDR3 sequence: CASSLDLWDRVHYEQYF. The CDR3 DNA sequence: TGTGCCAGCAGCTTAGATCTCTGGGACAGGGTGCACTACGAGCAGTACTTC. This chain uses TRBV7-9 with TRBJ2-7, with 9 bases fitting TRBD1. V dropped 1 base and J dropped 3; count of bases not matched to a gene: 10. The CDR3 sequence is 17 residues long. The germline V gene encodes CDR1 SEHNR and CDR2 FQNEAQ (reference sequence).